This is a list of T cell receptor beta chains from one sample in a study of siplizumab effects on memory and regulatory T cells. The protocol was immunoSEQ multiplex PCR, while the TCRdb copy is restricted to in-frame clones and leaves out a portion. The table lists approximately 110,000 clones, about 90% of them singletons. Sequenced input: Tregs sorted from blood. The receptors were gathered from a human donor in good health. Each CDR3 is given with its conserved first and last residue. Each record gives: clone size, D gene, J gene, V gene, CDR3 DNA, CDR3 protein. The D gene is left open where the match is weak. Only some rows state a clone size, as once, few, many or a class for expanded clones.

.	.	TRBJ2-2	TRBV19	TGTGCCAGTAGGGGGGGCACCGGGGAGCTGTTTTTT	CASRGGTGELFF
.	TRBD1	TRBJ1-1	TRBV18	TGTGCCAGCTCACCCGGGACAGGGGGTTGGACTGAAGCTTTCTTT	CASSPGTGGWTEAFF
.	.	TRBJ2-6	TRBV4-2	TGTGCCAGCAGCCGAAAGTTGTCCTCTGGGGCCAACGTCCTGACTTTC	CASSRKLSSGANVLTF
.	.	TRBJ2-7	TRBV9	TGTGCCAGCAGCGTAGAGAGCAGGGGACACGAGCAGTACTTC	CASSVESRGHEQYF
.	TRBD2	TRBJ2-2	TRBV19	TGTGCCAGTAGTGCCCCGCGCAGCGGCGGGAGAGGGCAGGGGGAGCTGTTTTTT	CASSAPRSGGRGQGELFF
.	.	TRBJ2-7	TRBV19	TGTGCCAGTAGTCTATTTTTCGGCCTCACCTACGAGCAGTACTTC	CASSLFFGLTYEQYF
.	.	TRBJ1-5	TRBV6-4	TGTGCCAGCAGTGATGGGACGATGAGGCAGCCCCAGCATTTT	CASSDGTMRQPQHF
.	.	TRBJ2-1	TRBV18	TGTGCCAGCTCACCACCCTTGCGAGCGCGAAATGAGCAGTTCTTC	CASSPPLRARNEQFF
.	.	TRBJ1-5	TRBV6-1	TGTGCCAGCAGGACAGGTTATAGCAATCAGCCCCAGCATTTT	CASRTGYSNQPQHF
.	.	TRBJ2-3	TRBV11-1	TGTGCCAGCAGCTCCCCACAGCCAGATACGCAGTATTTT	CASSSPQPDTQYF
.	.	TRBJ2-1	TRBV7-2	TGTGCCAGCAGGCTAGAGTTCAATGAGCAGTTCTTC	CASRLEFNEQFF
.	TRBD1	TRBJ1-5	TRBV19	TGTGCCAGTAGTCTCAGGACAGGGGGAAATCAGCCCCAGCATTTT	CASSLRTGGNQPQHF
.	TRBD1	TRBJ1-5	TRBV9	TGTGCCGGACGGACAGGGCCGGACCATCAGCCCCAGCATTTT	CAGRTGPDHQPQHF
.	.	TRBJ1-1	TRBV6-5	TGTGCCAGCAGCCGCCGCGGGAGGTCAAGCACTGAAGCTTTCTTT	CASSRRGRSSTEAFF
once	.	TRBJ1-1	TRBV6-5	TGTGCCAGCAGGGGGTCGGGAGAAGCTTTCTTT	CASRGSGEAFF
.	.	TRBJ2-6	TRBV19	TGTGCCAGTAGCATGGGCAGTCTGGGGGCCAACGTCCTGACTTTC	CASSMGSLGANVLTF
few	.	TRBJ1-1	TRBV5-6	TGTGCCAGCAGAGTCAGGGGAAGGAGCACTGAAGCTTTCTTT	CASRVRGRSTEAFF
.	TRBD1	TRBJ2-7	TRBV27	TGTGCCAGCAGTATTTCCTCCCGGGACAGGATCTCCTACGAGCAGTACTTC	CASSISSRDRISYEQYF
.	TRBD2	TRBJ2-7	TRBV7-2	TGTGCCAGCAGCTCGACTAGCTGGTACGAGCAGTACTTC	CASSSTSWYEQYF
few	.	TRBJ2-6	TRBV19	TGTGCCAGTAGCCTTTCCGCCTCTGGGGCCAACGTCCTGACTTTC	CASSLSASGANVLTF
.	.	TRBJ1-6	TRBV4-1	TGCGCCAGCAGCCAAGAAGACCGATATTCACCCCTCCACTTT	CASSQEDRYSPLHF